Listed below are T cell receptor beta chains from one sample, sequenced in a study of CD8 T cells in ankylosing spondylitis. TCRdb recomputed calls from the 5' RACE reads with MiXCR, one row per CDR3 protein. The top ten hold 6.8% of the sample, which has hundreds of thousands of distinct CDR3 sequences, roughly 12% seen once. Material: blood, either unsorted or a sorted T cell fraction (not recorded which). These TCRs come from a male donor with ankylosing spondylitis. CDR3s include the opening cysteine and the closing phenylalanine or tryptophan. Each record gives: CDR3 length, V gene, CDR3 protein.

>15|TRBV7-6
CASSRIGNSADTQYF
>15|TRBV5-5
CASSLIPETNQPQHF
>13|TRBV12-3/TRBV12-4
CASSPDRTGELFF
>16|TRBV15
CATSRGRDSGYNEQFF
>14|TRBV5-1
CASIGQTSTDTQYF
>17|TRBV5-1
CASSLLGFSSGANVLTF
>18|TRBV10-3
CAISAAGQRTSGAYEQYF
>16|TRBV20-1
CSAPPEATAGGSEAFF
>17|TRBV15
CATSRGETALSTDTQYF
>15|TRBV7-9
CASSLEVGRYTEAFF
>14|TRBV29-1
CSVTRGSSYNEQFF
>14|TRBV10-3
CAISGQGRTGELFF
>13|TRBV11-2
CASSPGFRGEQFF
>17|TRBV20-1
CSASHVRGPLHNYGYTF
>16|TRBV24-1
CATSDLSGSSYNEQFF
>16|TRBV20-1
CSARDRMLAGHGELFF
>14|TRBV5-1
CASSPGDGTETQYF
>15|TRBV5-1
CASSPTGRRTGELFF
>13|TRBV5-1
CASSLVPGETQYF
>12|TRBV3-1
CASSQVPARAFF
>16|TRBV5-1
CASSSLPRPLTDTQYF
>14|TRBV10-3
CAIKPGPELGELFF
>13|TRBV7-9
CAGDPSSGNTIYF
>17|TRBV5-6
CASSLDPAGGVRDEQFF
>18|TRBV11-1
CASSKGLAGSVGTGELFF
>15|TRBV6-5
CASSYIVSGRDTQYF
>14|TRBV5-1
CASSLEGSAYGYTF
>18|TRBV4-1
CASSKNLGQGTDNQPQHF
>16|TRBV4-2
CASSQEGARISYEQFF
>16|TRBV18
CASSPDGATGDYGYTF
>16|TRBV20-1
CSATDPTSGRTGELFF
>19|TRBV5-1
CASAPHPDINPPSSYEQYF
>16|TRBV5-1
CASTIFGTPTNEKLFF
>14|TRBV5-1
CASSFDRAANEQFF
>14|TRBV27
CASSLWGSSTEAFF
>15|TRBV7-9
CASSPKGAGGTEAFF
>15|TRBV12-3/TRBV12-4
CASSLGGANYNEQFF
>16|TRBV7-2
CASSLVAGVSYNEQFF
>15|TRBV5-6
CASSLEQTSYNEQFF
>15|TRBV29-1
CSVSPGTGVQYGYTF
>13|TRBV12-3/TRBV12-4
CASRDRGTTEAFF
>15|TRBV7-9
CASSSTLVAKNIQYF
>13|TRBV11-2
CAHAPDSNSPLHF
>13|TRBV15
CATSSRRGTIYTF
>18|TRBV5-1
CASSLGGTGFSGANVLTF
>17|TRBV3-1
CASSQDWGTSGRSEQFF